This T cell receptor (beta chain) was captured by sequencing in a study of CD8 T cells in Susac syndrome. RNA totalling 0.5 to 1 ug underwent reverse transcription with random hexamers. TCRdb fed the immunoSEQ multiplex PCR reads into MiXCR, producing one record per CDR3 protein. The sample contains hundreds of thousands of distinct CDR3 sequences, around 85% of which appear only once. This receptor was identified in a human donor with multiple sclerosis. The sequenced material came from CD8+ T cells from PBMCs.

CDR3 nucleotide sequence: TGCGCCAGCAGCTTGAGGACAGCGAACACCGGGGAGCTGTTTTTT. It codes for CASSLRTANTGELFF. V gene TRBV5-1 combines with J gene TRBJ2-2; D is perhaps TRBD1 (6 bases). The CDR3 covers 15 residues. Germline values: CDR1 SGHRS, CDR2 YFSETQ. The V end was cut by 1 base, the J end by 0 bases, with 7 bases between.